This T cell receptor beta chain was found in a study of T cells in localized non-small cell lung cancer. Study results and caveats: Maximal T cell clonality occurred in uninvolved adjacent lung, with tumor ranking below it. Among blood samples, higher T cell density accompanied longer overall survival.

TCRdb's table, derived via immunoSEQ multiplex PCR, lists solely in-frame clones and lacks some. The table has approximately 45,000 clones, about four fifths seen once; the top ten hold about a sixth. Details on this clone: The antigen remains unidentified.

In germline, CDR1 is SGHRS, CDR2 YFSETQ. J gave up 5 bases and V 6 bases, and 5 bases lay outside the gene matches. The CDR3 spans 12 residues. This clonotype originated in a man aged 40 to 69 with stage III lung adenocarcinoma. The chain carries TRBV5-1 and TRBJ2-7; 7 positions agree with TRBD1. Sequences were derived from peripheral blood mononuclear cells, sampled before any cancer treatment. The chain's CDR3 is CASTRQGDEQYF. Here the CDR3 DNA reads TGCGCCAGCACGAGACAGGGCGACGAGCAGTACTTC.